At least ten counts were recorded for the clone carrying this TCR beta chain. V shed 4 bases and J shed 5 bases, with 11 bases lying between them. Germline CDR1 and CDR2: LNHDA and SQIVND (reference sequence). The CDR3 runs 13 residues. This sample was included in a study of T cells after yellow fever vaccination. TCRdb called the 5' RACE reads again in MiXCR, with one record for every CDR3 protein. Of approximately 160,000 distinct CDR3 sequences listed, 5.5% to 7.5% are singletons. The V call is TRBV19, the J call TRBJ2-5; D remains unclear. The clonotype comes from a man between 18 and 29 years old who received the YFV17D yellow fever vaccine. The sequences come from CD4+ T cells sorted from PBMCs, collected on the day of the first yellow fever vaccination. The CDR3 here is CASSTLEKETQYF. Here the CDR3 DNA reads TGTGCCAGTAGTACCCTAGAGAAGGAGACCCAGTACTTC. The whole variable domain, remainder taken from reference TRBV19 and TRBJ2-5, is DGGITQSPKYLFRKEGQNVTLSCEQNLNHDAMYWYRQDPGQGLRLIYYSQIVNDFQKGDIAEGYSVSREKKESFPLTVTSAQKNPTAFYLCASSTLEKETQYFGPGTRLLVL.